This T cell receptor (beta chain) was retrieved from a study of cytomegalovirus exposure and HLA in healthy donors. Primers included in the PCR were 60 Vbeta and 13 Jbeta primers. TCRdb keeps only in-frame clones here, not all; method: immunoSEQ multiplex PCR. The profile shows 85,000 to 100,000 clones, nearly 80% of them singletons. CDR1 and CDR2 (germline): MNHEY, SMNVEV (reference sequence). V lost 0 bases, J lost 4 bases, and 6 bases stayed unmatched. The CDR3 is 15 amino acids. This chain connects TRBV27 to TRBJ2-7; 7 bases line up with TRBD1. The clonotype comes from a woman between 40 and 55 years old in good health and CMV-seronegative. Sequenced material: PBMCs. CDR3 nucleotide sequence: TGTGCCAGCAGTTTATCGCTTCCGGGACAGTACGAGCAGTACTTC. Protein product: CASSLSLPGQYEQYF.